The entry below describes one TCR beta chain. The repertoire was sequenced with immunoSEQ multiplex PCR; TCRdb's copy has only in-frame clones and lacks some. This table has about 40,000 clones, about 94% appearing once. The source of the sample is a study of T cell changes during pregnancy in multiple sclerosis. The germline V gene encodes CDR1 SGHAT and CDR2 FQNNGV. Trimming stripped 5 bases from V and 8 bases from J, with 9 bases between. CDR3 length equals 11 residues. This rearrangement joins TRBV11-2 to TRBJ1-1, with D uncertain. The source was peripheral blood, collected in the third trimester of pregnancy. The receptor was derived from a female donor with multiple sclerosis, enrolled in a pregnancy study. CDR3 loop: CASSMLREAFF. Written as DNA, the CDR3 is TGTGCCAGCAGCATGCTCAGGGAAGCTTTCTTT.